This T cell receptor (beta chain) was sequenced during a study of Graves' ophthalmopathy and Graves' hyperthyroidism. Pregnant or lactating patients and those with other autoimmune diseases or uncontrolled infections were excluded. The PBMCs had their origin in less than 13 ml of fresh peripheral blood. Study-wide findings and caveats: The 13-signature model separated ophthalmopathy from stable hyperthyroidism at approximately 91% sensitivity and nearly 82% specificity.

Trimming at V came to 4 bases and at J to 5 bases, leaving 4 bases not matched to a gene. This CDR3 contains 14 residues. Concerning this clonotype itself: Antigen unknown.

Using RNA transcripts, the TCR beta CDR3 regions were amplified. RT-PCR with HTBI primers came first, then second-round multiplex PCR. TCRdb reanalysed the multiplex PCR reads using MiXCR and keeps one entry per CDR3 protein. The repertoire includes 170,000 or so distinct CDR3 sequences, roughly 37% of them detected once, and less than 6% sits in the top ten. The chain couples TRBV12-3 or TRBV12-4 to TRBJ2-7; 11 positions agree with TRBD1. Sequencing was done on a sample of peripheral blood. This clonotype originated in a woman between 35 and 50 years old with Graves' ophthalmopathy. In DNA form, the CDR3 reads TGTGCCAGCAGTTCCCGGGACAGGGGGGACGAGCAGTACTTC. This codes for CASSSRDRGDEQYF.